The source of this TCR beta chain is a study of Tregs in tolerant kidney transplant recipients. The CDR3 length is 16 residues. After removal of 1 base from V and 5 bases from J, the junction contained 7 bases not matched to a gene. Germline values: CDR1 SGDLS, CDR2 YYNGEE. Produced via immunoSEQ multiplex PCR; TCRdb's table is partial and in-frame only. The profile covers about 110,000 clones, with roughly 90% appearing a single time and approximately 0.3% taken by the ten largest. Specimen: CD4+ T cells from blood, collected before the transplant. The chain employs TRBV9 and TRBJ2-1; 9 bases are shared with TRBD2. The clonotype was recovered from a human donor who received a combined kidney and bone marrow transplant. The CDR3 loop reads CASSVNPSGGNNEQFF. CDR3 bases: TGTGCCAGCAGCGTAAATCCAAGCGGGGGGAACAATGAGCAGTTCTTC.